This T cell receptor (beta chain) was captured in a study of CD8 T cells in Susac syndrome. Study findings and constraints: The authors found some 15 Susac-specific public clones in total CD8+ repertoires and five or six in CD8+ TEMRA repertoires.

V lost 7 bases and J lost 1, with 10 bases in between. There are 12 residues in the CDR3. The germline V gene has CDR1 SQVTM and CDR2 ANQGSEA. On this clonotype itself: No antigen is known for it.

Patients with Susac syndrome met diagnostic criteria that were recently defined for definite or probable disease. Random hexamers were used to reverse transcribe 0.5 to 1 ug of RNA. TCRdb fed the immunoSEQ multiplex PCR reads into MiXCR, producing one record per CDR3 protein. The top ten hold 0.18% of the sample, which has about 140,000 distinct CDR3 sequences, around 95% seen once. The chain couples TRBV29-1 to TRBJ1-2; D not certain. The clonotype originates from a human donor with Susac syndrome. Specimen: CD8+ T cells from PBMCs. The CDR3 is CSADGLNYGYTF. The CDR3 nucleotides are TGCAGCGCCGACGGCCTTAACTATGGCTACACCTTC.